The 32 T cell receptor beta chains below all came from one sample that was sequenced in a study of PD-1 blockade in classical Hodgkin lymphoma. Clones were read by immunoSEQ multiplex PCR, and TCRdb kept only the in-frame ones, dropping some. This table holds 15,000 or so clones, 92% found once. Described time point: newly diagnosed, previously untreated cHL patient sample. Magnetic negative selection was used to purify CD4+ T cells from PBMCs that had been thawed. Sequencing was performed on CD4+ T cells from blood. The receptors were sampled from a human donor with classical Hodgkin lymphoma.

This chain connects TRBV7-9 to TRBJ1-3, with 7 bases matching TRBD1. Germline assignment: CDR1 SEHNR and CDR2 FQNEAQ (reference sequence). This CDR3 is built from 14 residues. The V and J ends lost 3 bases and 3 bases, in that order; junction bases with no gene match: 2. CDR3 sequence (DNA): TGTGCCAGCAGCTTCGCAGGGGGTGGAAACACCATATATTTT. Protein: CASSFAGGGNTIYF.

This sequence joins TRBV19 and TRBJ1-2; D unresolved. Germline V gene data show CDR1 as LNHDA and CDR2 as SQIVND (reference sequence). Trimming left V 3 bases short and J 3 bases short, with 5 bases between. CDR3 length equals 12 residues. The CDR3, as DNA: TGTGCCAGTAGTATTTGGGACTATGGCTACACCTTC. It specifies CASSIWDYGYTF.

This clone was detected only a few times. The CDR3 sequence: CASNAGYGYTF. The CDR3 DNA is TGTGCCAGCAACGCGGGCTATGGCTACACCTTC. The chain couples TRBV25-1 to TRBJ1-2; D call uncertain. Germline V gene data show CDR1 as MGHDK and CDR2 as SYGVNS. V was clipped by 7 bases and J by 4 bases, with 7 bases between them. The CDR3 runs 11 residues.

CDR3 bases: TGTGCCAGCAGCCCCTCGGGAGGGCCCGGGGAGACCCAGTACTTC. This encodes CASSPSGGPGETQYF. The rearrangement links TRBV7-2 to TRBJ2-5, with 8 bases fitting TRBD2. Germline lookup yields CDR1 SGHTA and CDR2 FQGNSA. V gave up 5 bases and J gave up 5 bases; unmatched junction bases: 10. The CDR3 has 15 residues.

The chain links TRBV5-1 to TRBJ1-1; D is ambiguous. CDR1 SGHRS and CDR2 YFSETQ come from the germline V gene. This CDR3 contains 16 residues. Trimming took off 4 bases at V and 0 bases at J, with 16 bases between the two ends. Here the CDR3 reads CASSLIDVTMNTEAFF. The CDR3 DNA follows: TGCGCCAGCAGCCTGATCGACGTTACCATGAACACTGAAGCTTTCTTT.

The chain joins TRBV29-1 to TRBJ1-5; D is perhaps TRBD1 (6 bases). The germline V gene encodes CDR1 SQVTM and CDR2 ANQGSEA. The CDR3 is 12 residues long. V shed 4 bases and J shed 6 bases, with 10 bases lying between them. CDR3 region: CSVAGVGQPQHF. In nucleotides, the CDR3 is TGCAGCGTTGCAGGGGTGGGTCAGCCCCAGCATTTT. The entire variable domain, with the rest obtained from reference TRBV29-1 and TRBJ1-5, is as follows: SAVISQKPSRDICQRGTSLTIQCQVDSQVTMMFWYRQQPGQSLTLIATANQGSEATYESGFVIDKFPISRPNLTFSTLTVSNMSPEDSSIYLCSVAGVGQPQHFGDGTRLSIL.

The V call is TRBV7-8, the J call TRBJ2-5; D perhaps matches TRBD1 (5 bases). The germline CDR1 and CDR2 sequences are SGHVS and FQNEAQ. The CDR3 has 13 residues. V was trimmed by 2 bases and J by 5 bases, leaving 9 bases between them. The CDR3 spells CASSLQGMETQYF. The DNA for the CDR3 is TGTGCCAGCAGCTTACAGGGTATGGAGACCCAGTACTTC. Based on the CDR3 plus reference TRBV7-8 and TRBJ2-5, the full variable domain is GAGVSQSPRYKVAKRGQDVALRCDPISGHVSLFWYQQALGQGPEFLTYFQNEAQLDKSGLPSDRFFAERPEGSVSTLKIQRTQQEDSAVYLCASSLQGMETQYFGPGTRLLVL.

This sequence joins TRBV19 and TRBJ2-1, with 8 bases fitting TRBD1. The germline CDR1 and CDR2 sequences are LNHDA and SQIVND (reference sequence). The junction had 6 bases not matched to a gene; V was cut back by 8 bases and J by 0 bases. The CDR3 spans 15 residues. CDR3 coding DNA: TGTGCCAGTCATCAGGGGGCGAGCTCCTACAATGAGCAGTTCTTC. Translation: CASHQGASSYNEQFF.

The chain recombines TRBV2 with TRBJ2-5; D is undetermined. The J call may be in error: the DNA end matches TRBJ2-7 better. The CDR3 covers 13 residues. The germline CDR1 and CDR2 sequences are SNHLY and FYNNEI. The CDR3 loop reads CATLGGPSYEQYF. The CDR3 region has the DNA TGTGCCACTCTAGGCGGCCCCTCCTACGAGCAGTACTTC.

The chain couples TRBV2 to TRBJ2-3; maybe TRBD2 (6 bases). From germline, CDR1 is SNHLY and CDR2 FYNNEI. Deletions cut 8 bases from V and 4 bases from J, with 13 bases between. The CDR3 consists of 13 residues. In DNA form, the CDR3 reads TGTGCCAGCGTGGGGGGTAGCGCAGATACGCAGTATTTT. Amino acid sequence: CASVGGSADTQYF.

The chain recombines TRBV30 with TRBJ1-1; D is unresolved. The CDR3 totals 12 residues. Germline V gene data show CDR1 as GTSNPN and CDR2 as SVGIG (reference sequence). V lost 4 bases, J lost 5 bases, and 11 bases lay in between. CDR3: CAWTTGGTEAFF. CDR3 DNA: TGTGCCTGGACTACGGGAGGGACTGAAGCTTTCTTT.

Here the CDR3 reads CASTPQSTDTQYF. The CDR3 nucleotides are TGTGCCAGCACCCCTCAGAGCACAGATACGCAGTATTTT. The chain recombines TRBV9 with TRBJ2-3, with D hard to call. Trimming cost V 6 bases and J 0 bases, with 8 bases left between them. The germline V gene encodes CDR1 SGDLS and CDR2 YYNGEE. The length of the CDR3 is 13 residues.

The genes are TRBV4-1 and TRBJ2-1, with D possibly being TRBD2 (5 bases). CDR1 is MGHRA, CDR2 YSYEKL, per germline. The CDR3 extends over 13 amino acids. V was pared by 5 bases and J by 5 bases, with 10 bases between. For the CDR3, the DNA is TGCGCCAGCAGCTTCGGGGTCGACAATGAGCAGTTCTTC. This codes for CASSFGVDNEQFF.

This clone was observed a handful of times. The chain joins TRBV19 to TRBJ1-1; TRBD1 is a possible D gene (5 bases). Germline V CDR1 and CDR2: LNHDA, SQIVND (reference sequence). V shed 4 bases and J shed 0 bases, with 12 bases lying between them. The CDR3 is 15 residues long. CDR3 sequence: CASSRGGYLNTEAFF. CDR3 DNA sequence: TGTGCCAGTAGTAGGGGGGGATATCTGAACACTGAAGCTTTCTTT.

CDR3 amino acids: CASSSGLAGAGANVLTF. CDR3 nucleotide sequence: TGTGCCAGCAGCTCCGGACTAGCGGGAGCGGGGGCCAACGTCCTGACTTTC. The chain uses TRBV7-7 and TRBJ2-6; 13 bases map to TRBD2. The germline V gene has CDR1 SSHAT and CDR2 FNYEAQ (reference sequence). The CDR3 runs to 17 residues. The J segment lost 4 bases and the V segment lost 4 bases, leaving 4 bases of the junction unmatched.

The chain recombines TRBV6-5 with TRBJ1-1; no firm D call. V lost 4 bases and J 0 bases, leaving 9 bases between the germline ends. CDR3 length equals 14 residues. Germline V gene sequence: CDR1 MNHEY, CDR2 SVGAGI. The CDR3 nucleotides read TGTGCCAGCAGTTTGGGGTTTATGAACACTGAAGCTTTCTTT. Residues: CASSLGFMNTEAFF.

The chain employs TRBV10-1 and TRBJ1-3, with D unclear. The CDR3 is 15 amino acids. The ends were cut back, 4 bases at V and 2 bases at J, with 12 bases in the middle. Germline V CDR1 and CDR2: WNHNN, SYGVQD (reference sequence). The CDR3 loop reads CASSVKGGTGNTIYF. In DNA form, the CDR3 reads TGCGCCAGCAGTGTGAAGGGTGGTACTGGAAACACCATATATTTT.

The rearrangement links TRBV6-1 to TRBJ2-5, with D maybe TRBD2 (5 bases). Germline V gene data show CDR1 as MNHNS and CDR2 as SASEGT. V shed 5 bases and J shed 8 bases, with 9 bases lying between them. The CDR3 extends over 11 amino acids. CDR3 DNA: TGTGCCAGCAGTTCCAGCGGAACCCAGTACTTC. Protein sequence: CASSSSGTQYF.

The rearrangement uses TRBV7-8 and TRBJ1-2, with 8 bases matching TRBD1. The CDR3 has 15 residues. With 1 base clipped from V and 5 bases from J, the junction kept 6 bases outside the gene matches. Germline CDR1 reads SGHVS; CDR2 reads FQNEAQ. CDR3 amino acids: CASSLGRNRGYGYTF. CDR3 nucleotides: TGTGCCAGCAGCTTAGGCCGGAACAGGGGGTATGGCTACACCTTC. Based on the CDR3 plus reference TRBV7-8 and TRBJ1-2, the full variable domain is GAGVSQSPRYKVAKRGQDVALRCDPISGHVSLFWYQQALGQGPEFLTYFQNEAQLDKSGLPSDRFFAERPEGSVSTLKIQRTQQEDSAVYLCASSLGRNRGYGYTFGSGTRLTVV.

The chain uses TRBV28 and TRBJ2-1, with no clear D. Germline V lookup: CDR1 MDHEN, CDR2 SYDVKM. The CDR3 length is 11 residues. V shed 4 bases and J shed 8 bases, with 6 bases lying between them. The CDR3 DNA reads as TGTGCCAGCAGTTCCTTTCATGAGCAGTTCTTC. Its protein is CASSSFHEQFF.

The V call is TRBV18, the J call TRBJ2-1; a weak D match, TRBD2 (5 bases). V was cut by 2 bases and J by 6 bases, with 17 bases left in between. The CDR3 sequence is 16 residues long. The germline CDR1 and CDR2 sequences are KGHSH and LQKENI. CDR3 protein: CASSPSWLEGSNEQFF. For the CDR3, the DNA is TGTGCCAGCTCACCAAGTTGGCTAGAAGGGAGCAATGAGCAGTTCTTC. The whole variable domain, filled in from reference TRBV18 and TRBJ2-1, reads NAGVMQNPRHLVRRRGQEARLRCSPMKGHSHVYWYRQLPEEGLKFMVYLQKENIIDESGMPKERFSAEFPKEGPSILRIQQVVRGDSAAYFCASSPSWLEGSNEQFFGPGTRLTVL.

V and J are TRBV15 and TRBJ1-1; D gene ambiguous. The germline gives CDR1 LNHNV, CDR2 YYDKDF (reference sequence). This CDR3 contains 14 residues. Trimming left V 0 bases short and J 1 base short, with 6 bases between. This CDR3 is CATSRDRGNTEAFF. CDR3 in DNA: TGTGCCACCAGCAGAGATCGGGGGAACACTGAAGCTTTCTTT. The full variable domain, completed using reference TRBV15 and TRBJ1-1, is DAMVIQNPRYQVTQFGKPVTLSCSQTLNHNVMYWYQQKSSQAPKLLFHYYDKDFNNEADTPDNFQSRRPNTSFCFLDIRSPGLGDTAMYLCATSRDRGNTEAFFGQGTRLTVV.

The rearrangement uses TRBV28 and TRBJ2-1; 10 bases fit TRBD2. The CDR3 spans 16 residues. CDR1 is MDHEN and CDR2 is SYDVKM in the germline V gene. Unmatched junction bases numbered 9, after V lost 5 bases and J lost 5 bases. CDR3 coding DNA: TGTGCCAGCAGTCCCTTGGGAGCGGGAGGGCACAATGAGCAGTTCTTC. Residues: CASSPLGAGGHNEQFF.

The V and J genes are TRBV10-3 and TRBJ2-5; D not certain. Trimming shortened V by 8 bases and J by 1 base, and 8 bases separated the two germline ends. The CDR3 runs to 12 residues. Germline V gene lookup returns CDR1 ENHRY and CDR2 SYGVKD. The CDR3 sequence is CAIRTLQETQYF. Here the CDR3 DNA reads TGTGCCATCCGGACCCTCCAAGAGACCCAGTACTTC.

This rearrangement joins TRBV5-1 to TRBJ2-3, with D hard to call. The CDR3 is made up of 14 amino acids. V shed 0 bases and J shed 6 bases, with 11 bases lying between them. Germline values: CDR1 SGHRS, CDR2 YFSETQ. CDR3 protein: CASSLGSARDTQYF. As DNA, the CDR3 is TGCGCCAGCAGCTTGGGGAGCGCAAGGGATACGCAGTATTTT.

This rearrangement joins TRBV30 to TRBJ1-2; maybe TRBD1 (5 bases). From germline, CDR1 is GTSNPN and CDR2 SVGIG (reference sequence). This CDR3 is 10 amino acids long. CDR3 region: CAGGAHGYTF. The CDR3 bases are TGTGCGGGAGGGGCGCATGGCTACACCTTC. Based on the CDR3 plus reference TRBV30 and TRBJ1-2, the full variable domain is SQTIHQWPATLVQPVGSPLSLECTVEGTSNPNLYWYRQAAGRGLQLLFYSVGIGQISSEVPQNLSASRPQDRQFILSSKKLLLSDSGFYLCAGGAHGYTFGSGTRLTVV.

The chain combines TRBV7-2 with TRBJ2-7; the D is unclear. V was pared by 4 bases and J by 3 bases, with 7 bases between. The germline V gene encodes CDR1 SGHTA and CDR2 FQGNSA. There are 12 residues in the CDR3. CDR3 sequence reads: CASSSSGYEQYF. The CDR3 DNA sequence: TGTGCCAGCAGCTCCTCTGGCTACGAGCAGTACTTC.

This clone showed up just once. The chain links TRBV7-6 to TRBJ2-1; TRBD2 is a possible D gene (5 bases). Germline assignment: CDR1 SGHVS and CDR2 FNYEAQ. This CDR3 comprises 13 residues. Deletions cut 5 bases from V and 6 bases from J, with 11 bases between. This chain's CDR3 is CASSRMLANEQFF. CDR3 DNA: TGTGCCAGCAGCAGGATGCTAGCCAATGAGCAGTTCTTC.

This clone was recorded only once. This rearrangement joins TRBV5-1 to TRBJ2-1, with 7 bases identical to TRBD2. Germline lookup yields CDR1 SGHRS and CDR2 YFSETQ. The ends lost 4 bases at V and 7 bases at J; junction bases unmatched: 5. This CDR3 spans 13 amino acids. CDR3 bases: TGCGCCAGCAGCCCCGGGACTACTAATGAGCAGTTCTTC. This gives the protein CASSPGTTNEQFF. Drawing the rest from reference TRBV5-1 and TRBJ2-1, the complete variable domain is KAGVTQTPRYLIKTRGQQVTLSCSPISGHRSVSWYQQTPGQGLQFLFEYFSETQRNKGNFPGRFSGRQFSNSRSEMNVSTLELGDSALYLCASSPGTTNEQFFGPGTRLTVL.

CDR3: CASERTQETQYF. The DNA for the CDR3 is TGCGCCAGCGAGCGGACCCAAGAGACCCAGTACTTC. This rearrangement joins TRBV10-1 to TRBJ2-5, with a possible D match to TRBD2 (5 bases). CDR3 length: 12 residues. Germline assignment: CDR1 WNHNN and CDR2 SYGVQD (reference sequence). The V gene lost 8 bases and the J gene lost 1 base, with 8 bases spanning the gap.

In DNA, the CDR3 is TGTGCCAGCACCCGAACTGGGGCGAACACTGAAGCTTTCTTT. Its protein is CASTRTGANTEAFF. This chain links TRBV28 with TRBJ1-1; TRBD1 might be the D (5 bases). This CDR3 region has 14 residues. Trimming took off 7 bases at V and 1 base at J, with 13 bases between the two ends. CDR1 and CDR2 from the germline V gene are MDHEN and SYDVKM.

This chain links TRBV4-1 with TRBJ1-5, with D maybe TRBD1 (5 bases). CDR1 is MGHRA and CDR2 is YSYEKL in the germline V gene. V dropped 0 bases and J dropped 6 bases, with 12 bases sitting between them. The CDR3 loop spans 15 amino acids. The CDR3 region has the DNA TGCGCCAGCAGCCAAGACGCCAGGGACTTTCAGCCCCAGCATTTT. Protein sequence: CASSQDARDFQPQHF.